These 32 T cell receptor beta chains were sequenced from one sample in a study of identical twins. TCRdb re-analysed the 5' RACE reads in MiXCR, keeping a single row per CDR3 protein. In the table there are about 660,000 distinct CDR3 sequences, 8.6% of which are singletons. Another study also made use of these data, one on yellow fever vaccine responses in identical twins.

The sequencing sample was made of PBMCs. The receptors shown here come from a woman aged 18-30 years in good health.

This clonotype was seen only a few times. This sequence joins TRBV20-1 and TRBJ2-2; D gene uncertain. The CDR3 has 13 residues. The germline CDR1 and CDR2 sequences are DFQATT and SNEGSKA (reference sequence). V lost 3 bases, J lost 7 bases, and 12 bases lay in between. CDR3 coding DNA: TGCAGTGCTAGTCGGGTAGGGCACGGGGAGCTGTTTTTT. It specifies CSASRVGHGELFF.

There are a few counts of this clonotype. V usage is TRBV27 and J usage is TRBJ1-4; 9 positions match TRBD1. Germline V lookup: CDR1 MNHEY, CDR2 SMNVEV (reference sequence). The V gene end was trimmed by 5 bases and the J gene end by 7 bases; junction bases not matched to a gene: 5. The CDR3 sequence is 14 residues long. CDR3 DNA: TGTGCCAGCAGTCGAGGGACAGGGCCTGAAAAACTGTTTTTT. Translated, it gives CASSRGTGPEKLFF.

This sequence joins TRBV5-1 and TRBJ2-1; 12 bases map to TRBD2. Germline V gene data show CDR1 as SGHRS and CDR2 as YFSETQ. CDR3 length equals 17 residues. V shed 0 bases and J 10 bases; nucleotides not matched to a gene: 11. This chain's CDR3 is CASSLEGSGLAGNEQFF. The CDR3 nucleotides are TGCGCCAGCAGCTTGGAAGGCTCAGGACTAGCGGGAAACGAGCAGTTCTTC.

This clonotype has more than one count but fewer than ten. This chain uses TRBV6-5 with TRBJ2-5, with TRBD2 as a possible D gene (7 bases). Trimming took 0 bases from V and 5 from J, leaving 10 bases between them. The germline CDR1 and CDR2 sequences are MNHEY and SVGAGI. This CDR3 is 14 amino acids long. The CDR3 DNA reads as TGTGCCAGCAGTTACTCGGGGGGGCCGGAGACCCAGTACTTC. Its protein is CASSYSGGPETQYF.

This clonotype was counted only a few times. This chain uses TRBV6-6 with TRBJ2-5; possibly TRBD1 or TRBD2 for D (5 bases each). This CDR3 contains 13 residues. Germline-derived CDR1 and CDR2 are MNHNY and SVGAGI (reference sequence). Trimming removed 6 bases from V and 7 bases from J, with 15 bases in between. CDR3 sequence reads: CASSSWGSGTQYF. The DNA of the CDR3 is TGTGCCAGCAGCTCGTGGGGGAGTGGGACCCAGTACTTC.

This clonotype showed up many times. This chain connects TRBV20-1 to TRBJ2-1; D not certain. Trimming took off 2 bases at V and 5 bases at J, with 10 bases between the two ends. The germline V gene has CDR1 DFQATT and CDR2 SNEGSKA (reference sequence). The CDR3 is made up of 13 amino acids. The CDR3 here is CSARYARNNEQFF. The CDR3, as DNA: TGCAGTGCTAGATACGCCCGTAACAATGAGCAGTTCTTC.

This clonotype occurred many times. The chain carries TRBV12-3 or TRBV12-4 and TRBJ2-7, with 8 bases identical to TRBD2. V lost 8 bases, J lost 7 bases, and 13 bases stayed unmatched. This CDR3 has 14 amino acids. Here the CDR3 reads CASRSYSGGGEQYF. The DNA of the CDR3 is TGTGCCAGCCGTTCCTACTCGGGGGGGGGAGAGCAGTACTTC.

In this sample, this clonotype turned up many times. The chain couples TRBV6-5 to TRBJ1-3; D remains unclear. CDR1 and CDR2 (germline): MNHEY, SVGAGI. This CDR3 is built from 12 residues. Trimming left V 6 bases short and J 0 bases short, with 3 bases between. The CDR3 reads CASRGSGNTIYF. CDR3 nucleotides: TGTGCCAGCAGGGGCTCTGGAAACACCATATATTTT.

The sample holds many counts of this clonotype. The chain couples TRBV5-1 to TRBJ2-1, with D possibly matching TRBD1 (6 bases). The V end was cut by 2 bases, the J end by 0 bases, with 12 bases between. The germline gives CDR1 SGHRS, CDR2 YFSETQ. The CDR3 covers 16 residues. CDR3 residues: CASSLGQSSSYNEQFF. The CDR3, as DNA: TGCGCCAGCAGCTTAGGACAGTCGAGCTCCTACAATGAGCAGTTCTTC.

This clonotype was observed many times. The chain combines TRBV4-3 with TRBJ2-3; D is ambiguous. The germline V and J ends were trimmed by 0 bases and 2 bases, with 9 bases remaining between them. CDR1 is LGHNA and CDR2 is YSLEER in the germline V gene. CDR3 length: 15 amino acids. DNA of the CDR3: TGCGCCAGCAGCCAAGAGTTGTGGGACACAGATACGCAGTATTTT. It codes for CASSQELWDTDTQYF.

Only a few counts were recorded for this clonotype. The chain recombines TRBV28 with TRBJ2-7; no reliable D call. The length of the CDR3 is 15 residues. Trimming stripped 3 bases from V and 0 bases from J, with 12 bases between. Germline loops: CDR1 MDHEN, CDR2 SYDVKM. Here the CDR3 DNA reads TGTGCCAGCAGTTTTGGCGGAACCCCCTCCTACGAGCAGTACTTC. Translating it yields CASSFGGTPSYEQYF. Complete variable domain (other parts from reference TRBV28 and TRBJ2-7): DVKVTQSSRYLVKRTGEKVFLECVQDMDHENMFWYRQDPGLGLRLIYFSYDVKMKEKGDIPEGYSVSREKKERFSLILESASTNQTSMYLCASSFGGTPSYEQYFGPGTRLTVT.

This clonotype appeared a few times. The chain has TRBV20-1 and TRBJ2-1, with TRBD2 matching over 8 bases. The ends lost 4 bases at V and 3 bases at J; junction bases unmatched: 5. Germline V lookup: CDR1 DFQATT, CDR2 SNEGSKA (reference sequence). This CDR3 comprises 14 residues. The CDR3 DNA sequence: TGCAGTGCTACTCCCGGGGGGGTCTACAATGAGCAGTTCTTC. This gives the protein CSATPGGVYNEQFF.

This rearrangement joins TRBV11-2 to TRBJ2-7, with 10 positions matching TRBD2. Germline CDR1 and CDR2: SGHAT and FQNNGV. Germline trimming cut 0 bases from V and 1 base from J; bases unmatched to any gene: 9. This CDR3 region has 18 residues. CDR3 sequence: CASSLEASGSFGSYEQYF. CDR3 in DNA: TGTGCCAGCAGCTTAGAGGCTAGCGGGAGCTTTGGGTCCTACGAGCAGTACTTC. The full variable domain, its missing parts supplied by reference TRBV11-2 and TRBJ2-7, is EAGVAQSPRYKIIEKRQSVAFWCNPISGHATLYWYQQILGQGPKLLIQFQNNGVVDDSQLPKDRFSAERLKGVDSTLKIQPAKLEDSAVYLCASSLEASGSFGSYEQYFGPGTRLTVT.

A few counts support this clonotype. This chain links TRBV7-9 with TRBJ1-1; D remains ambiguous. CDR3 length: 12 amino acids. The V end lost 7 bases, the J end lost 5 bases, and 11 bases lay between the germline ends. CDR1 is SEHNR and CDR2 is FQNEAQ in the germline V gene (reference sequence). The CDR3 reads CASIYPTTEAFF. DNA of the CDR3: TGTGCCAGCATTTATCCCACTACTGAAGCTTTCTTT.

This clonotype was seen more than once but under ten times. This CDR3 reads CASSYGGGGTEAFF. The CDR3 DNA sequence: TGTGCCAGCAGCTATGGGGGGGGCGGGACTGAAGCTTTCTTT. V usage is TRBV7-9 and J usage is TRBJ1-1, with a tentative D call TRBD1 (6 bases). Germline values: CDR1 SEHNR, CDR2 FQNEAQ (reference sequence). Trimming took 4 bases from V and 5 from J, leaving 14 bases between them. The CDR3 covers 14 residues. Combining the CDR3 with reference TRBV7-9 and TRBJ1-1 gives the whole variable domain DTGVSQNPRHKITKRGQNVTFRCDPISEHNRLYWYRQTLGQGPEFLTYFQNEAQLEKSRLLSDRFSAERPKGSFSTLEIQRTEQGDSAMYLCASSYGGGGTEAFFGQGTRLTVV.

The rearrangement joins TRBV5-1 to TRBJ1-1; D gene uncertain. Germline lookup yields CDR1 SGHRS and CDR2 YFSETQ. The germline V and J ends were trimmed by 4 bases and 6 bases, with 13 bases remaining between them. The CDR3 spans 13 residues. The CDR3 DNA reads TGCGCCAGCAGCCAAAGCGAAAGGTCTGAAGCTTTCTTT. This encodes CASSQSERSEAFF.

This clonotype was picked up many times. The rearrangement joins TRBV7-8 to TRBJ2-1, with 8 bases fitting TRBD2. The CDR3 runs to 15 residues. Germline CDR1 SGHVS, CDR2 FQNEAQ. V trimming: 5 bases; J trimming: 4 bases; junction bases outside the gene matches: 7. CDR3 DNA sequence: TGTGCCAGCAGCGTCCAGACTAGCGATTACAATGAGCAGTTCTTC. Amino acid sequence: CASSVQTSDYNEQFF.

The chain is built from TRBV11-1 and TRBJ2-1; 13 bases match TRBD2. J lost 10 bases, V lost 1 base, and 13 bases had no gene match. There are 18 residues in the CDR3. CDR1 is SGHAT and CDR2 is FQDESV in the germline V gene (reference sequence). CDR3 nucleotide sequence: TGTGCCAGCAGCTTAGACCTACTACTAGCGGGAGGGCCAGAGGAGCAGTTCTTC. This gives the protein CASSLDLLLAGGPEEQFF.

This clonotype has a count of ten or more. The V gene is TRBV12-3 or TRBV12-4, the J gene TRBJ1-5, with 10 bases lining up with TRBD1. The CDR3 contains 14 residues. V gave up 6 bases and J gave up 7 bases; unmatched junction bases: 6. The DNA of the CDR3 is TGTGCCAGCAGCCTGGGACAGGGGAGCCAGCCCCAGCATTTT. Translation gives CASSLGQGSQPQHF.

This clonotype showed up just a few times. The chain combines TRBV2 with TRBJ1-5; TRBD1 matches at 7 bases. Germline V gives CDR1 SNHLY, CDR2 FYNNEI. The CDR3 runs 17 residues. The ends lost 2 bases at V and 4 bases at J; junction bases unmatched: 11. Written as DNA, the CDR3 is TGTGCCAGCAGTGAACTGAGGTTCTCAGGGGGAAATCAGCCCCAGCATTTT. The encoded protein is CASSELRFSGGNQPQHF.

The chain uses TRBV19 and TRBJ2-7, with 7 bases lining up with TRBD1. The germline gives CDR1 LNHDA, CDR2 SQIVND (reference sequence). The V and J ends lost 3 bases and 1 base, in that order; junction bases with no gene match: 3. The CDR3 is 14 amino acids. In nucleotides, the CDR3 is TGTGCCAGTAGTATCCAGACAGGGTCCTACGAGCAGTACTTC. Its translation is CASSIQTGSYEQYF.

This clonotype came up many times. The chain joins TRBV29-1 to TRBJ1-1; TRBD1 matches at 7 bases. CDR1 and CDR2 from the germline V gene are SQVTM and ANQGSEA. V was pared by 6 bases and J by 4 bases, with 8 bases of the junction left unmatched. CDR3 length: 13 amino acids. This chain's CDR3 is CSVNRGESTEAFF. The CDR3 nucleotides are TGCAGCGTGAACAGGGGTGAGAGCACTGAAGCTTTCTTT.

For the CDR3, the DNA is TGCGCCAGCAGCTTGGCCTTTAAGCCCTTGGGGCAGGGGCCTTTTAATGAGCAGTTCTTC. Translated: CASSLAFKPLGQGPFNEQFF. The chain has TRBV5-1 and TRBJ2-1; tentatively, D is TRBD1 (6 bases). V was cut by 0 bases and J by 7 bases, with 29 bases left in between. Germline V lookup: CDR1 SGHRS, CDR2 YFSETQ. CDR3 length equals 20 residues.

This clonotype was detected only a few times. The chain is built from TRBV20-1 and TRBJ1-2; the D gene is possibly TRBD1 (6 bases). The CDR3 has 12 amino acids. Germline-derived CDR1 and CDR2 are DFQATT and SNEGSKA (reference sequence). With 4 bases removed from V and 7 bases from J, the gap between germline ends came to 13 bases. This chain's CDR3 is CSATQGRGGYTF. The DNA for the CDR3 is TGCAGTGCTACCCAGGGGCGGGGTGGCTACACCTTC.

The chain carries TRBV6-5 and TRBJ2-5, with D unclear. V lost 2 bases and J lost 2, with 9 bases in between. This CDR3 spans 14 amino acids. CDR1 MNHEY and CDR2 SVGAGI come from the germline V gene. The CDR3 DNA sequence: TGTGCCAGCAGTTACACCGACAATCAAGAGACCCAGTACTTC. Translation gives CASSYTDNQETQYF.

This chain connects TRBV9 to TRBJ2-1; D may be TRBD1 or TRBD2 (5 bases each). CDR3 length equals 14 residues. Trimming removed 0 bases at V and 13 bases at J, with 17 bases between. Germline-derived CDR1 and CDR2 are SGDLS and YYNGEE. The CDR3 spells CASSVEVGRERQFF. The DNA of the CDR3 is TGTGCCAGCAGCGTAGAGGTGGGACGGGAACGACAGTTCTTC.

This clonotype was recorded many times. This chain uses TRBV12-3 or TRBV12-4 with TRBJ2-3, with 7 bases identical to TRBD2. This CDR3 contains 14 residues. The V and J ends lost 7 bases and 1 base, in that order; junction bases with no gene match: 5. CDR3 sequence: CASISRGGTDTQYF. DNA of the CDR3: TGTGCCAGCATAAGTCGGGGGGGCACAGATACGCAGTATTTT.

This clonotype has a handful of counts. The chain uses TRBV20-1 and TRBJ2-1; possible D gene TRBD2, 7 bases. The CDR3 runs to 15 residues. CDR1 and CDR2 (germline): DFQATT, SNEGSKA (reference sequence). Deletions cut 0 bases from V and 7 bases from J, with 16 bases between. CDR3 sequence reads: CSARDIRGGENEQFF. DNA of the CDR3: TGCAGTGCTAGAGATATTAGGGGGGGCGAGAATGAGCAGTTCTTC.

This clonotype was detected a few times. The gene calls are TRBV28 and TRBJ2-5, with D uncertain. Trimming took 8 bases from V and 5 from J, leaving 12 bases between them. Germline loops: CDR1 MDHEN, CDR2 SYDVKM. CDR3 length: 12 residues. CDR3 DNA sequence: TGTGCCAGCGGCTTACCGGAGGAGACCCAGTACTTC. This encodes CASGLPEETQYF.

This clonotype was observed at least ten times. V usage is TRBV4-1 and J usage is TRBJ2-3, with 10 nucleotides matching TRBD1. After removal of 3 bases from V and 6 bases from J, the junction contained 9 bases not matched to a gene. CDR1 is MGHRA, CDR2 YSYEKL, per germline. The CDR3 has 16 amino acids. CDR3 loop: CASSQLTGGYRDTQYF. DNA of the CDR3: TGCGCCAGCAGCCAGTTGACAGGGGGCTACCGCGATACGCAGTATTTT.

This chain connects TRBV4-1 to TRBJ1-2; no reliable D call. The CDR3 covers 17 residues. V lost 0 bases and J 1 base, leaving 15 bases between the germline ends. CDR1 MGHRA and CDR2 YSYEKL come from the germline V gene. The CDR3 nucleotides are TGCGCCAGCAGCCAAGAGGGGTCCCCCAGAAGTAACTATGGCTACACCTTC. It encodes CASSQEGSPRSNYGYTF.

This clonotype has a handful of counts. The CDR3: CASRHDRGQTGELFF. The DNA of the CDR3 is TGCGCCAGCAGGCACGACAGGGGGCAAACCGGGGAGCTGTTTTTT. The V and J genes are TRBV5-1 and TRBJ2-2, with 10 bases fitting TRBD1. The junction had 6 bases not matched to a gene; V was cut back by 5 bases and J by 5 bases. Germline assignment: CDR1 SGHRS and CDR2 YFSETQ. This CDR3 has 15 residues.